This T cell receptor beta chain was recorded in a study of radiotherapy plus CTLA-4 blockade in lung cancer. The assay was immunoSEQ multiplex PCR, and TCRdb's table has in-frame clones only and misses some. The profile shows roughly 62,000 clones, approximately 76% of them singletons. The V gene's germline CDR1 is LNHDA and CDR2 SQIVND (reference sequence). CDR3 length: 17 amino acids. V was cut by 5 bases and J by 2 bases, with 22 bases left in between. The sample was peripheral blood, taken from a patient treated with radiotherapy plus ipilimumab. The origin of this receptor is a human donor with non-small cell lung cancer who had a complete response to radiotherapy plus ipilimumab. This chain links TRBV19 with TRBJ2-7; D is undetermined. The CDR3 region is CASSRASTLPLTYEQYF. The CDR3, as DNA: TGTGCCAGTAGTCGTGCCAGTACCTTACCCTTGACCTACGAGCAGTACTTC.